This T cell receptor (beta chain) emerged from a study of shared clonotypes between healthy human individuals (dated by TCRdb to the early 2020s). Study-wide context: A couple of women and a few men aged 18 to 49 years were included in the cohort. Between about 0.85 and 8.9 billion PBMCs per donor were obtained by leukapheresis. To estimate repertoire size and how much clonotype sharing occurs between individuals, the study deeply sequenced the blood TCR repertoires of five healthy adults. For each donor, three plates each were used for CD4 naive and CD4 memory, two plates were used for CD8 naive, and one plate was used for CD8 memory. Libraries were prepared and TCR repertoires were sequenced by different laboratories using diverse techniques, in order to increase sequencing depth and limit assay-specific biases.

The paper's findings and limits, for the study overall: Compared with non-shared clonotypes, the clonotypes found in all four sorted-subset donors had higher generation probabilities. Based on pairwise subsampling, the degree of clonotype sharing among donors was expected to be affected by sequencing depth. Incomplete sequencing was indicated by rarefaction of sorted-subset datasets, despite the large sequencing depth. Naive subsets generally had larger estimated clonotype richness than memory subsets did. Only blood was sampled, and tissue TCR repertoires likely differ from those in blood. When a few donors were compared, the shared fraction of clonotypes was around 5% for naive CD4, roughly 3.3% for naive CD8, 2.3% for memory CD4, and about 0.36% for memory CD8. The genetic and exposure-history diversity represented was limited by the small number of donors.

TCR CDR3 regions were amplified from genomic DNA by multiplex PCR using the deep immunoSEQ assay. For each cell subset, the extracted genomic DNA was distributed evenly across all wells of several immunoSEQ 96-well plates, and each plate served as one replicate. Each replicate PCR for sorted subsets received 150 to 250 ng genomic DNA, equal to around 32,000 T cell genomes. The purified libraries were quantified using a Qubit 3.0 fluorometer, sized with a Bioanalyzer 2100, and then quantified again using the KAPA Library Quantification kit. Each immunoSEQ 96-well plate was sequenced on its own single-read 150-cycle Illumina NextSeq 550 flow cell. The paper's data handling went like this. Because the immunoSEQ output held only junctional sequences and lacked quality scores, the filtering could not match the filtering applied to full-length reads. To assign V/J genes and CDR3, sequences were annotated against IMGT germline references using PyIR, a Python wrapper for IgBLAST v1.9. Reads were filtered out if the reads had weak V/J assignments (E-value above 1e-6), no CDR3, stop codons, out-of-frame junctions, or ambiguous translated residues. V3J clonotypes were defined as sequences sharing an identical inferred V gene, J gene, and CDR3 amino acid sequence. Percentage overlap between repertoires was computed as shared unique clonotypes divided by the size of the smaller repertoire. RTK rarefaction, the Chao1 estimator, and Recon v2.1 estimates of unobserved clonotypes were used to assess repertoire richness. OLGA was used to compute generation probabilities for all TCRbeta clonotypes that the gDNA method yielded from a few donors. The clones in this table, taken by TCRdb from immuneACCESS, are in-frame only. Not every clone is retained; where verified, under half of the shortfall comes from an unresolved V gene, and the cause of the rest is unknown. From that table come the V and J calls and clone size; the DNA was used to work out D and trimming. This sample has hundreds of thousands of clones in its table, and 95% to 98% of those were observed once. 0.3% of the sample goes to the ten largest clones.

This clone was counted once. No cognate antigen has been identified for it. Per-base quality was not reported, and no clone a single base away is much larger than it. CD8 naive samples were obtained by positive selection for CCR7 among CD45RO-negative cells, yielding a CD45RA+CCR7+ population from which TemRA cells were excluded. Healthy HIV-negative adults with no recently reported acute infections or vaccinations were included as donors. Only Caucasian adults living in Nashville, Tennessee, USA were represented among the donors. Blood was obtained by leukapheresis, after which PBMCs were separated by Ficoll-Histopaque density gradient centrifugation and cryopreserved in liquid nitrogen vapor phase. Analytical flow cytometry was used to check the purity and quantity of every magnetically sorted T cell population. Genomic DNA was isolated from each sorted fraction and quantified by UV absorbance on a Nanodrop 2000c.

Trimming costs V 0 bases and J 0 bases, and their ends lie 10 bases apart. From the cysteine through the phenylalanine, the CDR3 covers 16 amino acids. Left in the record is the CDR3 DNA by itself, 48 bases read in frame from the first base. The germline V gene sets CDR1 to SGHDT and CDR2 to YYEEEE. The specimen was naive CD8+ T cells sorted from blood. This specimen's cell subset or site label, interpreted: CD45RA+CCR7+. The TCR sequence derives from a man under 40 in good health. Rearrangement joined TRBV5-6 to TRBJ2-4, with no reliable assignment of the D segment. The CDR3 sequence is CASSLESSLAKNIQYF. The nucleotides read TGTGCCAGCAGCTTGGAGTCCAGCCTAGCCAAAAACATTCAGTACTTC.